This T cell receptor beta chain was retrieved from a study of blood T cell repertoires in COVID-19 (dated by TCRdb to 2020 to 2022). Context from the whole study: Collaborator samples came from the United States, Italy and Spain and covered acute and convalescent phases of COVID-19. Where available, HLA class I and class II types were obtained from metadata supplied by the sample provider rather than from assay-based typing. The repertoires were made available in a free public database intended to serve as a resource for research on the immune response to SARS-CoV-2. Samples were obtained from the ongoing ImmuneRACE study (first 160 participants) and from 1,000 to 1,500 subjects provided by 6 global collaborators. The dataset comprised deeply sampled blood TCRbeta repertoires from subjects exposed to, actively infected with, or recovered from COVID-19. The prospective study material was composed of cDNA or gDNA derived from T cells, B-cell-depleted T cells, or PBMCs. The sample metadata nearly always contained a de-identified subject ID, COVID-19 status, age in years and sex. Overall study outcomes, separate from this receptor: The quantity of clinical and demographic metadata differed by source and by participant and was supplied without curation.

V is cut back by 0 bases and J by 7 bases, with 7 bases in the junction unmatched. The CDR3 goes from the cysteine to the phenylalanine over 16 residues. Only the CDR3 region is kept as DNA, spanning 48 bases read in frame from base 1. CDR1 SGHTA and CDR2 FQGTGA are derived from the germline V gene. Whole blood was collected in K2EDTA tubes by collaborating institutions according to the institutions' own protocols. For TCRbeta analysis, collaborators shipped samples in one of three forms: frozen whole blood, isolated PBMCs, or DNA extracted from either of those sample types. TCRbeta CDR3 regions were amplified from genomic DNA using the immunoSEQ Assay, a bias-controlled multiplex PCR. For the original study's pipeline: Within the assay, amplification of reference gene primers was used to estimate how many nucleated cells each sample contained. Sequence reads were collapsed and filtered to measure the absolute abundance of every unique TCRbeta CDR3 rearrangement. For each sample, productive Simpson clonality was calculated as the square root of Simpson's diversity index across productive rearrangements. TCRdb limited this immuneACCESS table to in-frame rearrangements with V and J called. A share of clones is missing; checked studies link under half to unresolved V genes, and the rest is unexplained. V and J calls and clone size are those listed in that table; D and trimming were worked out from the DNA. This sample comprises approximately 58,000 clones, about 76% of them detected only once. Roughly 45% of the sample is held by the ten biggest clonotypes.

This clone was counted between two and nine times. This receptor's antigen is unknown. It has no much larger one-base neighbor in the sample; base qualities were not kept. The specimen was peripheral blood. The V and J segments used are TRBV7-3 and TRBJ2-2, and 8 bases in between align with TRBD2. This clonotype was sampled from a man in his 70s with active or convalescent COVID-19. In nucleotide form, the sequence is TGTGCCAGCAGCTTAACCAGCGGGAGTGCGGGCGGGGAGCTGTTTTTT. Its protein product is CASSLTSGSAGGELFF.